This T cell receptor (beta chain) stems from a study of T cell responses to AZD1222 COVID-19 vaccine. Study outcomes and limitations: Donors in the cohort were predominantly white British and more often female, and clonal diversity was possibly underestimated.

Some clones are missing from TCRdb's copy, which holds only in-frame ones; the method was immunoSEQ multiplex PCR. The top ten clones hold 15% to 20% of a sample with some 97,000 clones, roughly 89% of them seen once. Germline CDR1 reads ENHRY; CDR2 reads SYGVKD. The length of the CDR3 is 14 residues. Trimming at V came to 6 bases and at J to 2 bases, leaving 3 bases not matched to a gene. A word on this clone: Its antigen is still unknown.

The sample was peripheral blood, taken on day 0 of AZD1222 vaccination. The chain employs TRBV10-3 and TRBJ2-7; 11 positions match TRBD1. The TCR sequence derives from an adult in good health. Here the CDR3 DNA reads TGTGCCATCAGCGCGGGACAGGGGGCCTACGAGCAGTACTTC. Residues: CAISAGQGAYEQYF.